Each of the 24 T cell receptor beta chains below was sequenced from the same sample in a study of blood T cells in healthy people across ages. Next came a second PCR, run for about 6 to 11 cycles, which used a sample-barcoded 5' primer along with a J-beta primer mix. One entry per CDR3 protein, called by TCRdb with MiXCR from the 5' RACE reads. The sample contains approximately 800,000 distinct CDR3 sequences, about 61% of which appear only once. Sequenced input: blood. These receptors came from a man between 40 and 49 years old in good health.

The rearrangement links TRBV28 to TRBJ1-1; TRBD1 aligns across 8 bases. Germline V gene sequence: CDR1 MDHEN, CDR2 SYDVKM. This CDR3 region has 14 residues. After removal of 6 bases from V and 5 bases from J, the junction contained 8 bases not matched to a gene. The CDR3 reads CASSRDRRLTEAFF. The CDR3 DNA sequence: TGTGCCAGCAGCAGGGACAGGAGGTTGACTGAAGCTTTCTTT. The variable domain in full, with the rest retrieved from reference TRBV28 and TRBJ1-1, is DVKVTQSSRYLVKRTGEKVFLECVQDMDHENMFWYRQDPGLGLRLIYFSYDVKMKEKGDIPEGYSVSREKKERFSLILESASTNQTSMYLCASSRDRRLTEAFFGQGTRLTVV.

The table lists this clonotype with many counts. The chain carries TRBV20-1 and TRBJ2-3; 7 bases are a match to TRBD2. This CDR3 region has 14 residues. CDR1 DFQATT and CDR2 SNEGSKA come from the germline V gene (reference sequence). V trimming: 5 bases; J trimming: 1 base; junction bases outside the gene matches: 6. The CDR3 protein is CSAAKSGGTDTQYF. The CDR3 DNA reads TGCAGTGCTGCCAAGAGCGGGGGCACAGATACGCAGTATTTT.

J is TRBJ1-4 and V is TRBV4-2, with D unresolved. Germline values: CDR1 LGHNA, CDR2 YNFKEQ. Trimming pared 1 base from V and 4 bases from J, leaving 16 bases between. This CDR3 contains 17 residues. The CDR3 spells CASSQVDGGLSNEKLFF. CDR3 nucleotide sequence: TGTGCCAGCAGCCAAGTAGACGGAGGGTTAAGTAATGAAAAACTGTTTTTT.

The chain couples TRBV5-6 to TRBJ2-7; tentatively, D is TRBD2 (5 bases). Trimming stripped 0 bases from V and 6 bases from J, with 7 bases between. Germline V gives CDR1 SGHDT, CDR2 YYEEEE. The CDR3 has 12 amino acids. CDR3 DNA sequence: TGTGCCAGCAGCTTGGGAGCGGTCGAGCAGTACTTC. Its translation: CASSLGAVEQYF.

The CDR3 loop is CASSVDRAGRRPRKETQYF. CDR3 in DNA: TGCGCCAGCAGTGTCGATAGGGCAGGACGAAGACCCAGAAAAGAGACCCAGTACTTC. The rearrangement links TRBV5-1 to TRBJ2-5, with unresolved D. The V and J ends lost 5 bases and 3 bases respectively, with 29 bases between them. This CDR3 has 19 residues. In germline, CDR1 is SGHRS, CDR2 YFSETQ.

This clonotype was seen a handful of times. The rearrangement joins TRBV7-2 to TRBJ2-7; TRBD2 matches at 11 bases. The CDR3 is made up of 19 amino acids. The J segment lost 0 bases and the V segment lost 1 base, leaving 11 bases of the junction unmatched. The germline CDR1 and CDR2 sequences are SGHTA and FQGNSA. CDR3 in amino acids: CASSLVLSLAGGYSYEQYF. The CDR3 coding sequence is TGTGCCAGCAGCTTAGTCTTGAGCCTAGCGGGAGGCTACTCCTACGAGCAGTACTTC.

This clonotype was picked up a small number of times. The CDR3 region is CASRSGTATNEKLFF. The CDR3 coding sequence is TGTGCCAGCAGATCCGGGACTGCAACTAATGAAAAACTGTTTTTT. This chain connects TRBV6-6 to TRBJ1-4, with a tentative D call TRBD1 (5 bases). The CDR3 totals 15 residues. In germline, CDR1 is MNHNY, CDR2 SVGAGI (reference sequence). V was shortened by 6 bases and J by 0 bases, with 11 bases between the two germline ends.

V and J are TRBV6-5 and TRBJ2-4, with a weak D call TRBD1 (7 bases). V was pared by 6 bases and J by 13 bases, with 22 bases between. This CDR3 is built from 14 residues. Germline assignment: CDR1 MNHEY and CDR2 SVGAGI. The chain's CDR3 is CASRSTGGGVEQYF. The DNA for the CDR3 is TGTGCCAGCAGATCTACCGGAGGGGGCGTAGAGCAGTACTTC.

The chain links TRBV6-6 to TRBJ2-7; 7 bases fit TRBD1. The trim removed 5 bases at V and 2 bases at J, leaving 6 bases unmatched. CDR1 and CDR2 (germline): MNHNY, SVGAGI (reference sequence). The CDR3 is 14 amino acids. The CDR3 DNA reads as TGTGCCAGCAGTGCTCAGACAGGGACCTACGAGCAGTACTTC. It translates to CASSAQTGTYEQYF.

The chain carries TRBV5-1 and TRBJ1-2; 8 positions agree with TRBD1. Unmatched junction bases numbered 7, after V lost 5 bases and J lost 7 bases. The germline CDR1 and CDR2 sequences are SGHRS and YFSETQ. This CDR3 has 13 residues. The CDR3 sequence: CASSSGQGPGYTF. The CDR3 region has the DNA TGCGCCAGCAGTAGCGGACAGGGTCCTGGCTACACCTTC.

The table lists this clonotype with a few counts. The gene calls are TRBV11-1 and TRBJ2-1, with TRBD1 matching over 8 bases. V dropped 3 bases and J dropped 7; count of bases not matched to a gene: 5. In germline, CDR1 is SGHAT, CDR2 FQDESV (reference sequence). This CDR3 spans 14 amino acids. DNA of the CDR3: TGTGCCAGCAGCTTCTTCAGGGGGCGAAATGAGCAGTTCTTC. Translating gives CASSFFRGRNEQFF.

The chain has TRBV7-9 and TRBJ2-1; 7 bases align to TRBD1. Germline V gene data show CDR1 as SEHNR and CDR2 as FQNEAQ (reference sequence). This CDR3 has 14 residues. V gave up 2 bases and J gave up 10 bases; unmatched junction bases: 8. The CDR3 here is CASSLSQGWDEQFF. CDR3 coding DNA: TGTGCCAGCAGCTTATCACAGGGGTGGGACGAGCAGTTCTTC.

The chain employs TRBV11-1 and TRBJ2-4, with 9 bases that match TRBD2. Trimming cost V 3 bases and J 0 bases; bases outside gene matches: 9. Germline V gene data show CDR1 as SGHAT and CDR2 as FQDESV (reference sequence). CDR3 length: 18 amino acids. The DNA for the CDR3 is TGTGCCAGCAGCTTTCAAGCGGGAGGCCCCTCAGCCAAAAACATTCAGTACTTC. This gives the protein CASSFQAGGPSAKNIQYF.

This clonotype was detected only a few times. The V and J genes are TRBV11-2 and TRBJ2-3; D is possibly TRBD2 (6 bases). This CDR3 contains 15 residues. Germline V gives CDR1 SGHAT, CDR2 FQNNGV. The germline V and J ends were trimmed by 8 bases and 1 base, with 16 bases remaining between them. This CDR3 is CASSLGRGGTDTQYF. DNA for the CDR3: TGTGCCAGCTCACTCGGGCGGGGAGGCACAGATACGCAGTATTTT.

Worth noting for this clonotype: A read error may explain this, as a much larger clone is one base away. The V gene is TRBV27, the J gene TRBJ2-6, with 12 bases that match TRBD2. Unmatched junction bases numbered 8, after V lost 4 bases and J lost 4 bases. Germline assignment: CDR1 MNHEY and CDR2 SMNVEV (reference sequence). The CDR3 has 18 residues. Written as DNA, the CDR3 is TGTGCCAGCAGTTCCCGCGTCGGACTAGCGGGAGGGGCCAACGTCCTGACTTTC. Translated: CASSSRVGLAGGANVLTF.

This chain joins TRBV7-2 and TRBJ2-5, with D uncertain. This CDR3 spans 11 amino acids. The germline V and J ends were trimmed by 5 bases and 5 bases, with 6 bases remaining between them. The germline gives CDR1 SGHTA, CDR2 FQGNSA. DNA of the CDR3: TGTGCCAGCAGCCGTCTGGAGACCCAGTACTTC. Translation gives CASSRLETQYF.

The rearrangement links TRBV29-1 to TRBJ2-1; D is ambiguous. The end of the DNA aligns better with TRBJ2-7, so the J call may be wrong. The CDR3 has 14 amino acids. CDR1 and CDR2 from the germline V gene are SQVTM and ANQGSEA. CDR3 region: CSVAALGSYNEQYF. Written as DNA, the CDR3 is TGCAGCGTTGCCGCCTTGGGGTCCTACAATGAGCAGTACTTC.

The J gene is TRBJ2-1, the V gene TRBV24-1; 8 bases are a match to TRBD2. V lost 4 bases, J lost 8 bases, and 9 bases stayed unmatched. The V gene's germline CDR1 is KGHDR and CDR2 SFDVKD. CDR3 size: 15 residues. CDR3 loop: CATSEGRGVRDEQFF. The CDR3 DNA is TGTGCCACCAGTGAGGGGCGGGGGGTTCGCGATGAGCAGTTCTTC.

The chain uses TRBV6-4 and TRBJ2-5; D is undetermined. V was cut by 0 bases and J by 4 bases, with 6 bases left in between. This CDR3 has 13 residues. CDR1 MRHNA and CDR2 SNTAGT come from the germline V gene. The CDR3 region is CASSDSDGETQYF. DNA for the CDR3: TGTGCCAGCAGTGACTCGGACGGAGAGACCCAGTACTTC.

A few counts support this clonotype. V and J are TRBV12-3 or TRBV12-4 and TRBJ1-2; D ambiguous. Trimming pared 2 bases from V and 8 bases from J, leaving 9 bases between. CDR3 length: 12 amino acids. The CDR3 loop reads CASSLYYSGYTF. Written as DNA, the CDR3 is TGTGCCAGCAGTTTATACTACTCCGGCTACACCTTC.

The table lists this clonotype with a count of one. The chain couples TRBV28 to TRBJ2-7; 10 nucleotides align to TRBD1. This CDR3 is built from 14 residues. V dropped 1 base and J dropped 5; count of bases not matched to a gene: 2. Germline loops: CDR1 MDHEN, CDR2 SYDVKM. This CDR3 reads CASSLSTGGNEQYF. CDR3 nucleotides: TGTGCCAGCAGTTTATCGACAGGGGGCAACGAGCAGTACTTC.

This chain uses TRBV2 with TRBJ2-3, with D perhaps given as TRBD1 or TRBD2 (6 bases each). The V end lost 7 bases, the J end lost 1 base, and 15 bases lay between the germline ends. There are 15 residues in the CDR3. Germline CDR1 SNHLY, CDR2 FYNNEI. CDR3 loop: CASTLDGGRTDTQYF. In DNA, the CDR3 is TGTGCCAGCACACTAGACGGGGGCCGCACAGATACGCAGTATTTT. Full variable domain (rest looked up from reference TRBV2 and TRBJ2-3): EPEVTQTPSHQVTQMGQEVILRCVPISNHLYFYWYRQILGQKVEFLVSFYNNEISEKSEIFDDQFSVERPDGSNFTLKIRSTKLEDSAMYFCASTLDGGRTDTQYFGPGTRLTVL.

This clonotype occurred a few times. The chain employs TRBV29-1 and TRBJ2-7; 7 bases map to TRBD2. V was pared by 8 bases and J by 0 bases, with 7 bases of the junction left unmatched. Per germline, CDR1 SQVTM and CDR2 ANQGSEA. This CDR3 is 13 amino acids long. This chain's CDR3 is CSSRDYPSYEQYF. Here the CDR3 DNA reads TGCAGCTCAAGGGACTACCCCTCCTACGAGCAGTACTTC.

This clonotype came up many times. The chain recombines TRBV5-1 with TRBJ2-5, with 12 positions matching TRBD2. Germline loops: CDR1 SGHRS, CDR2 YFSETQ. Trimming took 2 bases from V and 4 from J; bases not matched to a gene: 12. CDR3 length: 18 residues. For the CDR3, the DNA is TGCGCCAGCAGCTTAGGACTAGCGGGATACGAGCGGGGAGAGACCCAGTACTTC. The encoded protein is CASSLGLAGYERGETQYF.